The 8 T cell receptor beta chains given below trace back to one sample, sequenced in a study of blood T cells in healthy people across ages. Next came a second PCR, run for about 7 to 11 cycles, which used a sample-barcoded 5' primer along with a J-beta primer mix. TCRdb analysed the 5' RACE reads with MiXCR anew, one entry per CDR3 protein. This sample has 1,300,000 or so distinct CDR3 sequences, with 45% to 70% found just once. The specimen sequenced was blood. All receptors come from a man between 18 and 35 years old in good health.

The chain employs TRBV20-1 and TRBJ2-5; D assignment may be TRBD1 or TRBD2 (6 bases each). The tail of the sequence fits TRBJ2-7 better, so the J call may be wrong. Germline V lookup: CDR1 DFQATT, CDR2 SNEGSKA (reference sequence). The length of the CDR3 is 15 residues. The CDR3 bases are TGCAGTGCTAGAGCCCCAACGGGGGCGGGTTACGAGCAGTACTTC. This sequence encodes CSARAPTGAGYEQYF.

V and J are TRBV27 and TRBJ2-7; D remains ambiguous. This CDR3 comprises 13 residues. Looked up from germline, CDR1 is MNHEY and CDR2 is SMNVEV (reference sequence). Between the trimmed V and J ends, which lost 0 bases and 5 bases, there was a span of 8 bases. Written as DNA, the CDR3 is TGTGCCAGCAGTTTATCCCCCCAAAACGAGCAGTACTTC. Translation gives CASSLSPQNEQYF.

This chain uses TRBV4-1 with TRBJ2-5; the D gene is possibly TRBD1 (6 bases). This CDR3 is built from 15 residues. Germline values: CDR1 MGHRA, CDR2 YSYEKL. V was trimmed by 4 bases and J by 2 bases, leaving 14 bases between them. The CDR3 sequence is CASSPRDTPQETQYF. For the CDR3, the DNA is TGCGCCAGCAGCCCCCGGGACACGCCGCAAGAGACCCAGTACTTC.

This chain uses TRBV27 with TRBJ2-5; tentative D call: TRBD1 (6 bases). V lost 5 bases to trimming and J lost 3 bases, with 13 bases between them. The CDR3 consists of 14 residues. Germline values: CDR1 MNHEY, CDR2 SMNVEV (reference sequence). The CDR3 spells CASSKTGGEETQYF. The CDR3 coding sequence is TGTGCCAGCAGTAAGACAGGTGGAGAAGAGACCCAGTACTTC.

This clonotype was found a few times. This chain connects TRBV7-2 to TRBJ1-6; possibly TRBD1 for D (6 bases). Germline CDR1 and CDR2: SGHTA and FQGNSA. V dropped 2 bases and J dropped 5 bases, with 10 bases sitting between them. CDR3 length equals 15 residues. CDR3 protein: CASSLTGTHNSPLHF. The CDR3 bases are TGTGCCAGCAGCTTAACAGGGACCCATAATTCACCCCTCCACTTT.

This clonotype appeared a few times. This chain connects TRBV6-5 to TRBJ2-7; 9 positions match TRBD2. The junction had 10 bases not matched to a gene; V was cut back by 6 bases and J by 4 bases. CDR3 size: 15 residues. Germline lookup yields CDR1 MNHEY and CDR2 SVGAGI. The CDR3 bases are TGTGCCAGCAGCTCCCACGGGACTAGCAGTTACGAGCAGTACTTC. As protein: CASSSHGTSSYEQYF.

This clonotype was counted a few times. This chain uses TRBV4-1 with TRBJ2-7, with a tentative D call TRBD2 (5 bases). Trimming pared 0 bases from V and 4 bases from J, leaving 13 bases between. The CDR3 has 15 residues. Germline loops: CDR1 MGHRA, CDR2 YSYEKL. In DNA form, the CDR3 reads TGCGCCAGCAGCCAAGATGCTAGCACCCGGTACGAGCAGTACTTC. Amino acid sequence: CASSQDASTRYEQYF.

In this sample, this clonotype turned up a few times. CDR3 residues: CSVDGQKETQYF. CDR3 coding DNA: TGCAGCGTCGATGGACAGAAAGAGACCCAGTACTTC. The V gene is TRBV29-1, the J gene TRBJ2-5; D is possibly TRBD1 (6 bases). Germline CDR1 and CDR2: SQVTM and ANQGSEA. The V end was cut by 6 bases, the J end by 3 bases, with 11 bases between. This CDR3 contains 12 residues.